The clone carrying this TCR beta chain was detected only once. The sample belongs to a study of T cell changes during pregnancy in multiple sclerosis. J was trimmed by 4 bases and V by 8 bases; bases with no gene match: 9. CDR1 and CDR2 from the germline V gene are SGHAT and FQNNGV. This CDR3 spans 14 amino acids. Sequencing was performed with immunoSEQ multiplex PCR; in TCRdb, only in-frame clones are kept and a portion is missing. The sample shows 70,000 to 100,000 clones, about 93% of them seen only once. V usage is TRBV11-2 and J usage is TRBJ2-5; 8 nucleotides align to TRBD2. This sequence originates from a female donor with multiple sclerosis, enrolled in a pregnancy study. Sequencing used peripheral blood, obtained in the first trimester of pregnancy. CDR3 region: CASAPRRGVETQYF. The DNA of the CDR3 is TGTGCCAGCGCCCCCCGGCGGGGGGTAGAGACCCAGTACTTC.